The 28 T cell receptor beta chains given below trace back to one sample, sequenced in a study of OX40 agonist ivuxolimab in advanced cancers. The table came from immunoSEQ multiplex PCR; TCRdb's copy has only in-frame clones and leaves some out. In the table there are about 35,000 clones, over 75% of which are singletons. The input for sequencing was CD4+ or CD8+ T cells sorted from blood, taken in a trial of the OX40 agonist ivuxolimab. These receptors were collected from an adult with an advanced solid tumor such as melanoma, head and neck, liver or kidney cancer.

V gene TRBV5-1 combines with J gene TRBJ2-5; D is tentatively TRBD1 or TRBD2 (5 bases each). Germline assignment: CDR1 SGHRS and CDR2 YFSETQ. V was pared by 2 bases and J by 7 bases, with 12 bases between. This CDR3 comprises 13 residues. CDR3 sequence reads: CASSFGTDGTQYF. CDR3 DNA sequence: TGCGCCAGCAGCTTCGGGACGGATGGGACCCAGTACTTC.

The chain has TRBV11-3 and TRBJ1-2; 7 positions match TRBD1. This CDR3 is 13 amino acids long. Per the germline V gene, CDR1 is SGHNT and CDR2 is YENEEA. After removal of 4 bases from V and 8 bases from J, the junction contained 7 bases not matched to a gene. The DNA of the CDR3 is TGTGCCAGCAGCTACCAGGGGGGACAAGGCTACACCTTC. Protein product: CASSYQGGQGYTF.

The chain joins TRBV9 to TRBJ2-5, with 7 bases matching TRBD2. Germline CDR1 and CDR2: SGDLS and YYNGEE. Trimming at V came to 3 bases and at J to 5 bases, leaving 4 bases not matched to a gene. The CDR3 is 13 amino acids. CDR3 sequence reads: CASSGGLGETQYF. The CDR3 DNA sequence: TGTGCCAGCAGCGGAGGACTAGGCGAGACCCAGTACTTC.

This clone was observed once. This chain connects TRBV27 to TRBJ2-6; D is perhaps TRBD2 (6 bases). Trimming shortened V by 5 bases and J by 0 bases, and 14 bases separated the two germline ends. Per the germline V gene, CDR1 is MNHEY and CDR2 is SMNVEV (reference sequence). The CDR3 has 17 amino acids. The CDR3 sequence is CASSQKSGVSGANVLTF. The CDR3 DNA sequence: TGTGCCAGCAGTCAAAAATCGGGAGTCTCTGGGGCCAACGTCCTGACTTTC.

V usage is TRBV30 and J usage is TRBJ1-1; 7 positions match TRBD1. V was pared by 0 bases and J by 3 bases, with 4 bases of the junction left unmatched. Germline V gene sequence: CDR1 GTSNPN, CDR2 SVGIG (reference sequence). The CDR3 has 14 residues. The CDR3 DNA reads TGTGCCTGGAGTGTAGGGGGCCGGCACACTGAAGCTTTCTTT. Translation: CAWSVGGRHTEAFF.

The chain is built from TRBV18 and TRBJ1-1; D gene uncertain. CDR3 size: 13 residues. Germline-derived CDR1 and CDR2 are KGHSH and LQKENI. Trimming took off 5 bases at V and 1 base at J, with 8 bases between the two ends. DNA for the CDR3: TGTGCCAGCTCAGACGTAGCGAACACTGAAGCTTTCTTT. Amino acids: CASSDVANTEAFF.

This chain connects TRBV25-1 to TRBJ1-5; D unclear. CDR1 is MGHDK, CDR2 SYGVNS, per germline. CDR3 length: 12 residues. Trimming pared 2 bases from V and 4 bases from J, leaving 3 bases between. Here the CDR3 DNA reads TGTGCCAGCAGTGAAGGGAATCAGCCCCAGCATTTT. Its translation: CASSEGNQPQHF.

The DNA of the CDR3 is TGTGCCTGGAGTGTACGAGGGGGGGGCGAGCAGTACTTC. It is translated as CAWSVRGGGEQYF. The chain couples TRBV30 to TRBJ2-7, with D possibly matching TRBD2 (7 bases). Germline V lookup: CDR1 GTSNPN, CDR2 SVGIG (reference sequence). This CDR3 has 13 amino acids. V was cut by 0 bases and J by 6 bases, with 12 bases left in between.

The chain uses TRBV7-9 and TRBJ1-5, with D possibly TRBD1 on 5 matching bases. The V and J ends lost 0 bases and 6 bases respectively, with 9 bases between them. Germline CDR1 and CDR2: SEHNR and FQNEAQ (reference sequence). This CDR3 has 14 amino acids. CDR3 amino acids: CASSLAGVGQPQHF. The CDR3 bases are TGTGCCAGCAGCTTAGCGGGGGTAGGTCAGCCCCAGCATTTT.

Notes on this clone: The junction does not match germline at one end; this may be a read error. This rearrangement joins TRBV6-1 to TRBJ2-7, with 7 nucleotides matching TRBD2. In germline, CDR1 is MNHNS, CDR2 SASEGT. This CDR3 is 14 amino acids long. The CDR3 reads CASSEATSSNEQYF. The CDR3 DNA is TGTGCCAGCAGTGAAGCGACTAGCTCCAACGAGCAGTACTTC.

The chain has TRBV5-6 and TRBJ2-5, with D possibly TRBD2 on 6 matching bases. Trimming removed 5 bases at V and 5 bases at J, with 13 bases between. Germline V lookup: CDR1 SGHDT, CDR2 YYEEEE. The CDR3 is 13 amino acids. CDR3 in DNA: TGTGCCAGCAGTCGGGCCGGGAGCGAGACCCAGTACTTC. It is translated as CASSRAGSETQYF. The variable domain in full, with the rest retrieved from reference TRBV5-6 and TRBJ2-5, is DAGVTQSPTHLIKTRGQQVTLRCSPKSGHDTVSWYQQALGQGPQFIFQYYEEEERQRGNFPDRFSGHQFPNYSSELNVNALLLGDSALYLCASSRAGSETQYFGPGTRLLVL.

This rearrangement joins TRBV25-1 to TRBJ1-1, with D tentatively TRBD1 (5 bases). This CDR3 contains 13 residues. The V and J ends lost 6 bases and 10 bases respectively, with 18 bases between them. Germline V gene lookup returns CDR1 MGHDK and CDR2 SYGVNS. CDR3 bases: TGTGCCAGCAGGGCAGGGATGGACATGGGAGCTTTCTTT. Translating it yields CASRAGMDMGAFF.

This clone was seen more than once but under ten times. CDR3 in amino acids: CASTALAGGVDEQFF. The CDR3 DNA follows: TGTGCCAGCACCGCACTAGCGGGGGGGGTCGATGAGCAGTTCTTC. V and J are TRBV6-1 and TRBJ2-1; TRBD2 matches at 13 bases. This CDR3 is built from 15 residues. Trimming cost V 7 bases and J 8 bases; bases outside gene matches: 8. CDR1 and CDR2 (germline): MNHNS, SASEGT.

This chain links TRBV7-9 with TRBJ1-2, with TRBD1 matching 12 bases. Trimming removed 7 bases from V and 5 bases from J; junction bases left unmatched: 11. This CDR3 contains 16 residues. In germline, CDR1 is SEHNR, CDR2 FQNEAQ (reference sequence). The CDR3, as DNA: TGTGCCAGCAACGCCCCCCCGGGACAGGGGGCTTATGGCTACACCTTC. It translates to CASNAPPGQGAYGYTF.

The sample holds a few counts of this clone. The CDR3 reads CASSWGESPNTEAFF. CDR3 in DNA: TGTGCCAGCAGCTGGGGAGAATCCCCGAACACTGAAGCTTTCTTT. V gene TRBV5-7 combines with J gene TRBJ1-1, with no clear D. TRBV5-7 is sorted into the ORF group, with uncertain function. Trimming left V 3 bases short and J 1 base short, with 13 bases between. The CDR3 covers 15 residues.

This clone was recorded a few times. The CDR3 sequence is CSVRLAGDHEQYF. DNA for the CDR3: TGCAGCGTGAGACTAGCGGGGGACCACGAGCAGTACTTC. The genes are TRBV29-1 and TRBJ2-7; 12 bases are shared with TRBD2. Germline lookup yields CDR1 SQVTM and CDR2 ANQGSEA. CDR3 length: 13 amino acids. V was clipped by 6 bases and J by 5 bases; unmatched bases: 5.

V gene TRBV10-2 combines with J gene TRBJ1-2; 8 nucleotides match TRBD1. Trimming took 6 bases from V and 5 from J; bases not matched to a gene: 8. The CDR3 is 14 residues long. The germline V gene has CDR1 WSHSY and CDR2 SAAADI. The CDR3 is CASRDIQGAYGYTF. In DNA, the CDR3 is TGCGCCAGCAGAGATATCCAGGGGGCTTATGGCTACACCTTC.

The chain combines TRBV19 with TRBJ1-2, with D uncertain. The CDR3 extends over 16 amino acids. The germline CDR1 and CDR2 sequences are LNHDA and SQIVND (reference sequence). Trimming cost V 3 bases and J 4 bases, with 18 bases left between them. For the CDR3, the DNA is TGTGCCAGTAGTATGCGTACGTTCGAGCTACTCTATGGCTACACCTTC. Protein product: CASSMRTFELLYGYTF.

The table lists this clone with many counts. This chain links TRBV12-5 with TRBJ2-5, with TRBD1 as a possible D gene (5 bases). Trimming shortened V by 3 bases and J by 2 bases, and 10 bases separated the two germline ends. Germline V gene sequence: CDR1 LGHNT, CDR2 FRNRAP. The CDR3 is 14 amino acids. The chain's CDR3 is CASGFGRVQETQYF. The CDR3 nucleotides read TGTGCTAGTGGTTTTGGCAGGGTACAAGAGACCCAGTACTTC.

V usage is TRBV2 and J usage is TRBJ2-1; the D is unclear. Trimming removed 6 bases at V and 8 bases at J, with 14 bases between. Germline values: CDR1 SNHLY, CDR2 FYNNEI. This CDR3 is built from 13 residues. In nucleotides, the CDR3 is TGTGCCAGCAGCGGTGGAGTGTGGCATGAGCAGTTCTTC. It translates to CASSGGVWHEQFF.

The CDR3 DNA sequence: TGTGCCAGCAGCTTAACCACTTACTCTGGAAACACCATATATTTT. Encoded protein: CASSLTTYSGNTIYF. The J gene is TRBJ1-3, the V gene TRBV7-1; D is ambiguous. TRBV7-1 is placed among ORFs of uncertain function. This CDR3 has 15 amino acids. Trimming removed 4 bases from V and 0 bases from J, with 10 bases in between.

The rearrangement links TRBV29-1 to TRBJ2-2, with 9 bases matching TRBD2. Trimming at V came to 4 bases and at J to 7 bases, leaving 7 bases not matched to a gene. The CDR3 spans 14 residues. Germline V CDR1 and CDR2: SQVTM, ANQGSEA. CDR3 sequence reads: CSVGTSVSDGELFF. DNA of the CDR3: TGCAGCGTTGGGACTAGCGTGTCAGACGGGGAGCTGTTTTTT.

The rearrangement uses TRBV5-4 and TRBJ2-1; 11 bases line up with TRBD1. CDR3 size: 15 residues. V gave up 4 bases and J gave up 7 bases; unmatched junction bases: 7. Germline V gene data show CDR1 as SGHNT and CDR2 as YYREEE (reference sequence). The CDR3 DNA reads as TGTGCCAGCAGCCTGGGGACAGGGGGAGGGAATGAGCAGTTCTTC. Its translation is CASSLGTGGGNEQFF.

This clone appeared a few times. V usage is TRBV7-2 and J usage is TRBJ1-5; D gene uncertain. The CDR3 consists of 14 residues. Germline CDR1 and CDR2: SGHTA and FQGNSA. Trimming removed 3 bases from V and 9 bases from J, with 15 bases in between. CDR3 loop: CASSLGIQSLPQHF. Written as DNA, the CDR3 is TGTGCCAGCAGCTTGGGGATCCAGAGTTTGCCCCAGCATTTT.

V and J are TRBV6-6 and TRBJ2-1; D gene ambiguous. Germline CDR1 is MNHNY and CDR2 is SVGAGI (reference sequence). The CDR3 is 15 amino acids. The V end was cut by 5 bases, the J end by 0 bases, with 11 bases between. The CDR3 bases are TGTGCCAGCAGTCCTCGAAAGCTCTCCTACAATGAGCAGTTCTTC. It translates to CASSPRKLSYNEQFF.

DNA of the CDR3: TGTGCCAGTAGTACGATTCCGGGACGGCTTTTTTCCGAGCAGTACGTC. It translates to CASSTIPGRLFSEQYV. The rearrangement uses TRBV19 and TRBJ2-7; the D call may be TRBD1 or TRBD2 (5 bases each). Germline V CDR1 and CDR2: LNHDA, SQIVND (reference sequence). The CDR3 runs to 16 residues. Trimming cost V 4 bases and J 6 bases, with 22 bases left between them.

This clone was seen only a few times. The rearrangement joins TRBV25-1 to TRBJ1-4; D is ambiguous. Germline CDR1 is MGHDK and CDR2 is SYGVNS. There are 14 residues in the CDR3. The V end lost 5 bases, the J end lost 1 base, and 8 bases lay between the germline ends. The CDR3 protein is CASSLLGTNEKLFF. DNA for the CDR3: TGTGCCAGCAGTCTTCTTGGAACTAATGAAAAACTGTTTTTT.

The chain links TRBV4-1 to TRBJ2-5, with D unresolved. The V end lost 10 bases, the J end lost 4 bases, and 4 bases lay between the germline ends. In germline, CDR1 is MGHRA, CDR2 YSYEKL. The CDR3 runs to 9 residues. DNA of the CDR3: TGCGCCAACGGAGAGACCCAGTACTTC. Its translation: CANGETQYF.